Below are 4 T cell receptor beta chains sequenced from a single sample in a study of shared clonotypes between healthy human individuals. Some clones are missing from TCRdb's copy, which holds only in-frame ones; the method was immunoSEQ multiplex PCR. The table shows about 2.1 million clones, with 93% occurring only once. Cells designated naive CD8 were CD45RO-negative and were positively selected for CCR7, with terminally differentiated effector memory CD45RA+ cells excluded. Sequenced material: naive CD8+ T cells from PBMCs. The receptors here all came from a man aged 18 to 29 in good health. Some clones in this sample may be carry-over from other donors' samples.

The chain links TRBV6-1 to TRBJ2-7; D uncertain. The V gene's germline CDR1 is MNHNS and CDR2 SASEGT. Trimming cost V 4 bases and J 0 bases, with 7 bases left between them. This CDR3 has 13 residues. CDR3 DNA sequence: TGTGCCAGCAGTGGCGGCACCTCCTACGAGCAGTACTTC. This translates into CASSGGTSYEQYF.

The chain has TRBV27 and TRBJ1-5, with TRBD1 as a possible D gene (5 bases). V lost 5 bases, J lost 7 bases, and 15 bases lay in between. The CDR3 has 14 amino acids. The germline CDR1 and CDR2 sequences are MNHEY and SMNVEV (reference sequence). The chain's CDR3 is CASSPQGTGQPQHF. CDR3 coding DNA: TGTGCCAGCAGTCCTCAAGGGACTGGCCAGCCCCAGCATTTT.

The V gene is TRBV21-1, the J gene TRBJ1-1; the tabulated D call, TRBD1, remains unverified against the DNA. TRBV21-1 is a recognized pseudogene. This CDR3 region has 13 residues. The CDR3 spells CASSSDRNTEAFF. For the CDR3, the DNA is TGTGCCAGCAGCAGTGACAGAAACACTGAAGCTTTCTTT.

The V gene is TRBV29-1, the J gene TRBJ2-7; no clear D. Looked up from germline, CDR1 is SQVTM and CDR2 is ANQGSEA. The V gene lost 0 bases and the J gene lost 11 bases, with 11 bases spanning the gap. CDR3 length equals 11 residues. As DNA, the CDR3 is TGCAGCGTTGAAGATTTCCACTTCGAGTACTTC. Residues: CSVEDFHFEYF.